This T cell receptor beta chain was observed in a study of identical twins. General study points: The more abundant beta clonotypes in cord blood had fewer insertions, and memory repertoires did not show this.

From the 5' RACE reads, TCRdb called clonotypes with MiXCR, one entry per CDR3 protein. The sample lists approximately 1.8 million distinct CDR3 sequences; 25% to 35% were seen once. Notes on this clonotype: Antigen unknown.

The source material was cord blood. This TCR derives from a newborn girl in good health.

In nucleotides, the CDR3 is TGTGCCAGCAGAACCGGGACAGGGGGAACTAATGAAAAACTGTTTTTT. Translation: CASRTGTGGTNEKLFF. The chain is built from TRBV6-1 and TRBJ1-4, with TRBD1 matching over 11 bases. CDR3 length: 16 amino acids. CDR1 is MNHNS, CDR2 SASEGT, per germline. V trimming: 6 bases; J trimming: 1 base; junction bases outside the gene matches: 4.